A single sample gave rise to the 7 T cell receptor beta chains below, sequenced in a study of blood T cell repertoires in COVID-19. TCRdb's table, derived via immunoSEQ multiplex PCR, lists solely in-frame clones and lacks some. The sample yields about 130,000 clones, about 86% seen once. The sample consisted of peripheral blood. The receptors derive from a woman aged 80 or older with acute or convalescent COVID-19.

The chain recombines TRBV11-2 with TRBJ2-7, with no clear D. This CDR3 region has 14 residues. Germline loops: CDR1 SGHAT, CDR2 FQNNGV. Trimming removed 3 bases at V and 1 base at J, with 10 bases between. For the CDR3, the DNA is TGTGCCAGCAGCTTGTCTGACACTTCCTACGAGCAGTACTTC. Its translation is CASSLSDTSYEQYF.

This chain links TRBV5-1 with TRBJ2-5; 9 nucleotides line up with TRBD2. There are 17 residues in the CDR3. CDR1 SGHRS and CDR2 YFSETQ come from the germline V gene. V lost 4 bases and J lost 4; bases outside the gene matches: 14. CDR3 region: CASSGGGAGGPRETQYF. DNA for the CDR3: TGCGCCAGCAGCGGGGGGGGCGCGGGGGGGCCTCGAGAGACCCAGTACTTC. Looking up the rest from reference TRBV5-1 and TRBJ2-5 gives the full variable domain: KAGVTQTPRYLIKTRGQQVTLSCSPISGHRSVSWYQQTPGQGLQFLFEYFSETQRNKGNFPGRFSGRQFSNSRSEMNVSTLELGDSALYLCASSGGGAGGPRETQYFGPGTRLLVL.

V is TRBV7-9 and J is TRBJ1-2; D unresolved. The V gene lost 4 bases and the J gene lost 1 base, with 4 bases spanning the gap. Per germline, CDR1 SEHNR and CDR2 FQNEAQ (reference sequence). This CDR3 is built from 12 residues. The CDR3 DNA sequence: TGTGCCAGCAGCTCCTATAACTATGGCTACACCTTC. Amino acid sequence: CASSSYNYGYTF.

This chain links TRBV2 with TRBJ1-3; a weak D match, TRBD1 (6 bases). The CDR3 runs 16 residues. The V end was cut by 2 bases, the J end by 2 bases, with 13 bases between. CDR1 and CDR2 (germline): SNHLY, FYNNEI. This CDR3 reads CASSERTASPGNTIYF. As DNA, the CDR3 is TGTGCCAGCAGTGAACGGACAGCATCCCCTGGAAACACCATATATTTT.

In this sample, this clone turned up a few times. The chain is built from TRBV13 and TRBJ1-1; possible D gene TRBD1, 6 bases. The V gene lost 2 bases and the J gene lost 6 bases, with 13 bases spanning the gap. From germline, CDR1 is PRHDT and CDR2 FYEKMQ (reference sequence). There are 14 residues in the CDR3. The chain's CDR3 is CASSLRQDSAEAFF. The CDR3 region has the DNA TGTGCCAGCAGCTTAAGACAGGATAGCGCTGAAGCTTTCTTT.

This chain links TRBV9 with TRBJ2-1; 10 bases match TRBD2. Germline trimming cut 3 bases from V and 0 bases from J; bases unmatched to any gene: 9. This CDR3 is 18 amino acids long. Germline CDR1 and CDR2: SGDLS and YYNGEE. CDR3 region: CASSARERGGYSYNEQFF. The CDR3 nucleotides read TGTGCCAGCAGCGCCCGAGAGCGGGGGGGCTACTCCTACAATGAGCAGTTCTTC.

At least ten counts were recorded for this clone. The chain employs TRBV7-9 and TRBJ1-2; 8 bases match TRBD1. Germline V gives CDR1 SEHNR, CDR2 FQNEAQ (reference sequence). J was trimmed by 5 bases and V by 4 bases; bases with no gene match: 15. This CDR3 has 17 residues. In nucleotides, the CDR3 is TGTGCCAGCAGCTCCTGGGGGCGGCAGGGGGCCGAGTATGGCTACACCTTC. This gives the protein CASSSWGRQGAEYGYTF. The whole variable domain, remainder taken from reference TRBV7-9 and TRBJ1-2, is DTGVSQNPRHKITKRGQNVTFRCDPISEHNRLYWYRQTLGQGPEFLTYFQNEAQLEKSRLLSDRFSAERPKGSFSTLEIQRTEQGDSAMYLCASSSWGRQGAEYGYTFGSGTRLTVV.